A selection of T cell receptor beta chains follows, all from one sample in a study of control samples from healthy donors and cancer patients. Here immunoSEQ multiplex PCR was the method, and the copy in TCRdb shows in-frame clones only, minus some. This sample yields 60,000 or so clones, of which 95% to 97% are seen a single time; roughly 1.1% belongs to the top ten. The sequencing input was blood. The receptors here all came from a woman in her late teens or twenties in good health. The CDR3 runs from the conserved cysteine through the conserved F or W. Each record gives: D gene, clone size, V gene, J gene, CDR3 protein, CDR3 DNA. A D gene is named only where the DNA matches it firmly. Clone size is stated in some rows and not others, as once, few, many or a class when expanded.

d_gene: -
abundance: -
v_gene: TRBV5-1
j_gene: TRBJ2-5
CDR3aa: CASSLTAGARGETQYF
CDR3nt: TGCGCCAGCAGCTTAACCGCGGGGGCCAGGGGAGAGACCCAGTACTTC

d_gene: -
abundance: -
v_gene: TRBV5-4
j_gene: TRBJ1-6
CDR3aa: CASSNAGLSNSPLHF
CDR3nt: TGTGCCAGCAGCAATGCCGGGCTTTCAAATTCACCCCTCCACTTT

d_gene: -
abundance: -
v_gene: TRBV6-5
j_gene: TRBJ1-5
CDR3aa: CASSLGSGYQPQHF
CDR3nt: TGTGCCAGCAGTTTAGGGTCTGGGTATCAGCCCCAGCATTTT

d_gene: TRBD1
abundance: -
v_gene: TRBV13
j_gene: TRBJ2-1
CDR3aa: CASSIGQGGYNEQFF
CDR3nt: TGTGCCAGCAGCATCGGACAGGGAGGCTACAATGAGCAGTTCTTC

d_gene: -
abundance: -
v_gene: TRBV19
j_gene: TRBJ1-2
CDR3aa: CASSIDVVANYGYTF
CDR3nt: TGTGCCAGTAGTATAGATGTGGTAGCTAACTATGGCTACACCTTC

d_gene: -
abundance: -
v_gene: TRBV19
j_gene: TRBJ1-2
CDR3aa: CASSLQGLGYTF
CDR3nt: TGTGCCAGTAGTTTACAAGGCCTTGGCTACACCTTC

d_gene: TRBD1
abundance: -
v_gene: TRBV30
j_gene: TRBJ1-1
CDR3aa: CALMDRGVGKTEAFF
CDR3nt: TGTGCCCTGATGGACAGGGGCGTGGGGAAGACTGAAGCTTTCTTT

d_gene: -
abundance: -
v_gene: TRBV11-3
j_gene: TRBJ1-1
CDR3aa: CASSSSYGLNTEAFF
CDR3nt: TGTGCCAGCAGCTCATCATATGGGCTGAACACTGAAGCTTTCTTT

d_gene: -
abundance: -
v_gene: TRBV20-1
j_gene: TRBJ1-2
CDR3aa: CSASGTNHGYTF
CDR3nt: TGCAGTGCTAGTGGCACAAACCATGGCTACACCTTC

d_gene: -
abundance: -
v_gene: TRBV24-1
j_gene: TRBJ2-1
CDR3aa: CATWYTGEQFF
CDR3nt: TGTGCCACCTGGTACACCGGGGAGCAGTTCTTC

d_gene: TRBD1
abundance: -
v_gene: TRBV3-1/TRBV3-2
j_gene: TRBJ1-1
CDR3aa: CATRQGAGGLGAFF
CDR3nt: TGTGCCACCAGACAGGGGGCGGGGGGGTTAGGAGCTTTCTTT

d_gene: TRBD2
abundance: -
v_gene: TRBV6-2/TRBV6-3
j_gene: TRBJ2-1
CDR3aa: CASSPGTSGGADEQFF
CDR3nt: TGTGCCAGCAGTCCCGGGACTAGCGGGGGGGCGGATGAGCAGTTCTTC

d_gene: TRBD2
abundance: -
v_gene: TRBV11-2
j_gene: TRBJ2-7
CDR3aa: CASGTSGGTYEQYF
CDR3nt: TGTGCCAGCGGAACTAGCGGGGGAACCTACGAGCAGTACTTC

d_gene: -
abundance: -
v_gene: TRBV7-2
j_gene: TRBJ1-1
CDR3aa: CASSLTRVATEAFF
CDR3nt: TGTGCCAGCAGCTTAACGAGGGTAGCCACTGAAGCTTTCTTT

d_gene: -
abundance: -
v_gene: TRBV5-4
j_gene: TRBJ2-1
CDR3aa: CASSLLELNYNEQFF
CDR3nt: TGTGCCAGCAGCCTGCTGGAACTCAATTACAATGAGCAGTTCTTC

d_gene: -
abundance: -
v_gene: TRBV5-6
j_gene: TRBJ2-7
CDR3aa: CASSRRDNEQYF
CDR3nt: TGTGCCAGCAGCCGAAGGGACAACGAGCAGTACTTC

d_gene: -
abundance: -
v_gene: TRBV6-5
j_gene: TRBJ1-3
CDR3aa: CASSLTGFSGNTIYF
CDR3nt: TGTGCCAGCAGCCTTACAGGGTTCTCTGGAAACACCATATATTTT

d_gene: -
abundance: -
v_gene: TRBV7-9
j_gene: TRBJ1-2
CDR3aa: CASSLEGPVGYTF
CDR3nt: TGTGCCAGCAGCTTAGAGGGCCCTGTAGGCTACACCTTC

d_gene: -
abundance: -
v_gene: TRBV4-1
j_gene: TRBJ1-2
CDR3aa: CASSQALRTDNYGYTF
CDR3nt: TGCGCCAGCAGCCAAGCATTGCGGACAGACAACTATGGCTACACCTTC

d_gene: -
abundance: -
v_gene: TRBV9
j_gene: TRBJ1-2
CDR3aa: CASSVNYGYTF
CDR3nt: TGTGCCAGCAGCGTCAACTATGGCTACACCTTC

d_gene: -
abundance: -
v_gene: TRBV12-3/TRBV12-4
j_gene: TRBJ1-5
CDR3aa: CASSFSRDQPQHF
CDR3nt: TGTGCCAGCAGTTTTAGCCGGGATCAGCCCCAGCATTTT

d_gene: -
abundance: once
v_gene: TRBV7-7
j_gene: TRBJ1-3
CDR3aa: CASSLGNSGNTIYF
CDR3nt: TGTGCTAGCAGCCTAGGAAACTCTGGAAACACCATATATTTT

d_gene: -
abundance: -
v_gene: TRBV27
j_gene: TRBJ1-1
CDR3aa: CASSSAGRANTEAFF
CDR3nt: TGTGCCAGCAGTTCGGCAGGGCGGGCGAACACTGAAGCTTTCTTT

d_gene: TRBD1
abundance: -
v_gene: TRBV20-1
j_gene: TRBJ1-6
CDR3aa: CSASAPGTGVSPLHF
CDR3nt: TGCAGTGCTAGTGCCCCCGGGACAGGGGTATCACCCCTCCACTTT

d_gene: -
abundance: once
v_gene: TRBV28
j_gene: TRBJ1-3
CDR3aa: CASSPPPRVRSGNTIYF
CDR3nt: TGTGCCAGCAGTCCCCCGCCCAGGGTTAGGTCTGGAAACACCATATATTTT

d_gene: TRBD2
abundance: -
v_gene: TRBV10-3
j_gene: TRBJ2-3
CDR3aa: CAISDSGGSTDTQYF
CDR3nt: TGTGCCATCAGTGATAGCGGGGGAAGCACAGATACGCAGTATTTT

d_gene: -
abundance: -
v_gene: TRBV9
j_gene: TRBJ2-2
CDR3aa: CASSLGVNTGELFF
CDR3nt: TGTGCCAGCAGCTTAGGGGTGAACACCGGGGAGCTGTTTTTT

d_gene: TRBD1
abundance: once
v_gene: TRBV5-4
j_gene: TRBJ1-2
CDR3aa: CASSLDTGVLYGYTF
CDR3nt: TGTGCCAGCAGCTTGGACACAGGGGTCCTCTATGGCTACACCTTC

d_gene: TRBD1
abundance: -
v_gene: TRBV6-1
j_gene: TRBJ1-4
CDR3aa: CASSEYRGNEKLFF
CDR3nt: TGTGCCAGCAGTGAATACAGGGGCAATGAAAAACTGTTTTTT

d_gene: -
abundance: -
v_gene: TRBV5-1
j_gene: TRBJ1-2
CDR3aa: CASSLALTGSYGYTF
CDR3nt: TGCGCCAGCAGCTTGGCTTTAACAGGGAGCTATGGCTACACCTTC

d_gene: -
abundance: -
v_gene: TRBV6-5
j_gene: TRBJ1-1
CDR3aa: CASRGGQRAFF
CDR3nt: TGTGCCAGCAGGGGAGGACAACGGGCTTTCTTT

d_gene: TRBD1
abundance: -
v_gene: TRBV14
j_gene: TRBJ1-1
CDR3aa: CASSQRLGTGWGTEAFF
CDR3nt: TGTGCCAGCAGCCAAAGACTCGGGACAGGCTGGGGCACTGAAGCTTTCTTT

d_gene: -
abundance: -
v_gene: TRBV19
j_gene: TRBJ2-6
CDR3aa: CATRDNLSGANVLTF
CDR3nt: TGTGCCACCCGGGACAATCTCTCTGGGGCCAACGTCCTGACTTTC

d_gene: -
abundance: -
v_gene: TRBV13
j_gene: TRBJ2-1
CDR3aa: CASSPTGYSYNEQFF
CDR3nt: TGTGCCAGCAGCCCCACGGGGTATAGCTACAATGAGCAGTTCTTC

d_gene: TRBD2
abundance: few
v_gene: TRBV5-1
j_gene: TRBJ2-5
CDR3aa: CASSLAGSGGGQETQYF
CDR3nt: TGCGCCAGCAGCTTGGCGGGTAGCGGGGGGGGCCAAGAGACCCAGTACTTC

d_gene: TRBD2
abundance: -
v_gene: TRBV24-1
j_gene: TRBJ2-2
CDR3aa: CATSDSTSGEVTGELFF
CDR3nt: TGTGCCACCAGTGACTCTACTAGCGGGGAGGTCACCGGGGAGCTGTTTTTT

d_gene: -
abundance: -
v_gene: TRBV29-1
j_gene: TRBJ2-2
CDR3aa: CSVPRPTGELFF
CDR3nt: TGCAGCGTTCCAAGGCCCACCGGGGAGCTGTTTTTT

d_gene: -
abundance: -
v_gene: TRBV4-3
j_gene: TRBJ2-3
CDR3aa: CASSRGPTDTQYF
CDR3nt: TGCGCCAGCAGCCGGGGACCCACAGATACGCAGTATTTT

d_gene: -
abundance: -
v_gene: TRBV6-2/TRBV6-3
j_gene: TRBJ2-7
CDR3aa: CASSYGTFEREQYF
CDR3nt: TGTGCCAGCAGTTATGGGACCTTCGAGCGCGAGCAGTACTTC

d_gene: TRBD1
abundance: -
v_gene: TRBV6-6
j_gene: TRBJ1-2
CDR3aa: CASTTAGQGRHGYTF
CDR3nt: TGTGCCAGCACCACCGCGGGACAGGGGAGGCATGGCTACACCTTC

d_gene: -
abundance: -
v_gene: TRBV12-5
j_gene: TRBJ2-2
CDR3aa: CASGFLLPGTSEKVVRELFF
CDR3nt: TGTGCTAGTGGTTTTTTGCTGCCCGGGACAAGTGAAAAGGTCGTCCGGGAGCTGTTTTTT

d_gene: TRBD1
abundance: -
v_gene: TRBV27
j_gene: TRBJ1-2
CDR3aa: CASSLWTGTGYTF
CDR3nt: TGTGCCAGCAGTTTATGGACAGGGACTGGCTACACCTTC

d_gene: TRBD1
abundance: -
v_gene: TRBV30
j_gene: TRBJ1-2
CDR3aa: CAWGQGRYGYTF
CDR3nt: TGTGCCTGGGGACAGGGACGATATGGCTACACCTTC

d_gene: -
abundance: -
v_gene: TRBV19
j_gene: TRBJ1-5
CDR3aa: CASDGSHSNQPQHF
CDR3nt: TGTGCCTCGGACGGGAGTCATAGCAATCAGCCCCAGCATTTT

d_gene: -
abundance: -
v_gene: TRBV5-6
j_gene: TRBJ1-2
CDR3aa: CASSLLQQARSNPLGYTF
CDR3nt: TGTGCCAGCAGCTTGTTGCAGCAAGCGCGGAGCAATCCCCTAGGCTACACCTTC

d_gene: -
abundance: -
v_gene: TRBV27
j_gene: TRBJ2-2
CDR3aa: CASSLDYRLFRNTGELFF
CDR3nt: TGTGCCAGCAGTTTGGATTACAGGCTTTTTAGGAACACCGGGGAGCTGTTTTTT

d_gene: TRBD1
abundance: -
v_gene: TRBV19
j_gene: TRBJ1-2
CDR3aa: CASRILDRGNYGYTF
CDR3nt: TGTGCCAGTAGGATCCTGGACAGGGGCAACTATGGCTACACCTTC

d_gene: TRBD1
abundance: -
v_gene: TRBV5-1
j_gene: TRBJ1-4
CDR3aa: CASSDRDRGGKLFF
CDR3nt: TGCGCCAGCAGCGACCGGGACAGGGGTGGAAAACTGTTTTTT

d_gene: TRBD1
abundance: -
v_gene: TRBV29-1
j_gene: TRBJ1-2
CDR3aa: CSVGQGEGYDYGYTF
CDR3nt: TGCAGCGTTGGACAGGGTGAAGGGTATGACTATGGCTACACCTTC

d_gene: -
abundance: -
v_gene: TRBV30
j_gene: TRBJ1-2
CDR3aa: CAWSMAKFYTF
CDR3nt: TGTGCCTGGAGCATGGCCAAATTCTACACCTTC

d_gene: -
abundance: -
v_gene: TRBV19
j_gene: TRBJ1-1
CDR3aa: CASLRAGNTEAFF
CDR3nt: TGTGCCAGTTTAAGAGCGGGTAACACTGAAGCTTTCTTT

d_gene: -
abundance: -
v_gene: TRBV11-3
j_gene: TRBJ2-7
CDR3aa: CASSPWDRPYEQYF
CDR3nt: TGTGCCAGCAGCCCCTGGGACCGACCCTACGAGCAGTACTTC

d_gene: TRBD1
abundance: -
v_gene: TRBV27
j_gene: TRBJ1-6
CDR3aa: CASSLTGTGASYNSPLHF
CDR3nt: TGTGCCAGCAGTCTCACCGGGACAGGGGCTTCCTATAATTCACCCCTCCACTTT

d_gene: -
abundance: -
v_gene: TRBV5-1
j_gene: TRBJ1-2
CDR3aa: CASSLPQGNGYTF
CDR3nt: TGCGCCAGCAGCTTGCCCCAGGGGAATGGCTACACCTTC

d_gene: -
abundance: -
v_gene: TRBV9
j_gene: TRBJ1-3
CDR3aa: CASNMRGSGNTIYF
CDR3nt: TGTGCCAGCAACATGCGGGGGTCCGGAAACACCATATATTTT